Below, 30 T cell receptor beta chains from the same sample are listed, as sequenced in a study of blood T cells in healthy people across ages. A second PCR, run for roughly 7 to 12 cycles, used a sample-barcoded 5' primer plus a J-beta primer mix. From the 5' RACE reads, TCRdb called clonotypes with MiXCR, one entry per CDR3 protein. The table lists hundreds of thousands of distinct CDR3 sequences, approximately 43% of them singletons. Source material: blood. Receptor source: a woman aged 60-75 years in good health.

This clonotype has a handful of counts. This chain links TRBV6-5 with TRBJ2-1; 10 bases align to TRBD2. CDR3 length: 14 amino acids. The V gene end was trimmed by 6 bases and the J gene end by 7 bases; junction bases not matched to a gene: 6. Germline V gene lookup returns CDR1 MNHEY and CDR2 SVGAGI. The CDR3 is CASRTSGIVNEQFF. Here the CDR3 DNA reads TGTGCCAGCAGAACTAGCGGGATCGTGAATGAGCAGTTCTTC.

Ten or more counts support this clonotype. The chain has TRBV7-2 and TRBJ2-7; D could derive from TRBD1 or TRBD2 (6 bases each). The CDR3 runs to 14 residues. The ends were cut back, 3 bases at V and 5 bases at J, with 14 bases in the middle. Germline V gene data show CDR1 as SGHTA and CDR2 as FQGNSA. In DNA form, the CDR3 reads TGTGCCAGCAGCTTGGCTCGGGGGCAGGACGAGCAGTACTTC. Translated, it gives CASSLARGQDEQYF.

The CDR3 region has the DNA TGCAGTGCCGAAGGGGAAACTGGGGCCAACGTCCTGACTTTC. The encoded protein is CSAEGETGANVLTF. The gene calls are TRBV20-1 and TRBJ2-6, with a weak D call TRBD1 (5 bases). Between the trimmed V and J ends, which lost 6 bases and 2 bases, there was a span of 11 bases. There are 14 residues in the CDR3. Germline CDR1 and CDR2: DFQATT and SNEGSKA (reference sequence).

This sequence joins TRBV29-1 and TRBJ2-2; D call uncertain. Germline CDR1 and CDR2: SQVTM and ANQGSEA. This CDR3 is built from 15 residues. V gave up 4 bases and J gave up 5 bases, with 17 bases separating them. CDR3 nucleotide sequence: TGCAGCGTTGCGAGAGGTCAGGTAACGACCGGGGAGCTGTTTTTT. Its translation is CSVARGQVTTGELFF.

This chain connects TRBV11-2 to TRBJ1-4; D is unresolved. The CDR3 covers 17 residues. V lost 1 base and J lost 10, with 22 bases in between. Germline CDR1 SGHAT, CDR2 FQNNGV. The CDR3 coding sequence is TGTGCCAGCAGCTTAGGCAATACGGGGAACCCGCGGGGAAAACTGTTTTTT. This gives the protein CASSLGNTGNPRGKLFF.

In the case of this clonotype: Sequence at one end of the junction differs from germline and may be a read error. The rearrangement links TRBV30 to TRBJ2-3, with 11 nucleotides matching TRBD2. The length of the CDR3 is 17 residues. CDR1 GTSNPN and CDR2 SVGIG come from the germline V gene (reference sequence). The CDR3 DNA sequence: TGTGTCTGGAAGGTTAAGGGACTAGCGGACCACACAGATACGCAGTATTTT. It encodes CVWKVKGLADHTDTQYF.

This clonotype was counted many times. The gene calls are TRBV4-3 and TRBJ2-7; D perhaps matches TRBD2 (5 bases). The CDR3 runs 14 residues. The V gene's germline CDR1 is LGHNA and CDR2 YSLEER. V lost 0 bases and J lost 7, with 13 bases in between. Here the CDR3 DNA reads TGCGCCAGCAGCCAAGATATCCGCGGCGGGGAGCAGTACTTC. Translated: CASSQDIRGGEQYF.

This clonotype was counted at least ten times. This rearrangement joins TRBV5-1 to TRBJ1-2; TRBD1 might be the D (5 bases). Germline V gene sequence: CDR1 SGHRS, CDR2 YFSETQ. V lost 4 bases and J 0 bases, leaving 7 bases between the germline ends. The CDR3 has 13 residues. CDR3 protein: CASSPTANYGYTF. The CDR3 nucleotides are TGCGCCAGCAGCCCGACAGCTAACTATGGCTACACCTTC.

This clonotype has only one observation. The CDR3 region is CASRFTLTGNTEAFF. CDR3 DNA: TGTGCCAGCAGGTTCACCTTGACAGGGAATACTGAAGCTTTCTTT. The chain employs TRBV6-5 and TRBJ1-1; 7 bases are a match to TRBD1. Unmatched junction bases numbered 12, after V lost 6 bases and J lost 5 bases. CDR3 length: 15 amino acids. CDR1 is MNHEY and CDR2 is SVGAGI in the germline V gene.

The chain uses TRBV24-1 and TRBJ2-3, with D hard to call. Germline CDR1 KGHDR, CDR2 SFDVKD. There are 12 residues in the CDR3. The germline V and J ends were trimmed by 4 bases and 6 bases, with 7 bases remaining between them. The CDR3 loop reads CATSEVSDTQYF. As DNA, the CDR3 is TGTGCCACCAGTGAAGTTTCGGATACGCAGTATTTT.

This chain uses TRBV27 with TRBJ2-2, with D possibly matching TRBD2 (5 bases). CDR3 size: 16 residues. Germline CDR1 MNHEY, CDR2 SMNVEV (reference sequence). Deletions cut 5 bases from V and 2 bases from J, with 15 bases between. DNA of the CDR3: TGTGCCAGCAGTCTTCAGCGGCCAATTAACACCGGGGAGCTGTTTTTT. The encoded protein is CASSLQRPINTGELFF.

The chain carries TRBV7-3 and TRBJ2-3; 9 bases align to TRBD2. The CDR3 extends over 15 amino acids. J lost 4 bases, V lost 1 base, and 3 bases had no gene match. Germline CDR1 and CDR2: SGHTA and FQGTGA. CDR3 loop: CASSLSGGGADTQYF. For the CDR3, the DNA is TGTGCCAGCAGCTTAAGTGGCGGGGGGGCAGATACGCAGTATTTT.

This chain uses TRBV27 with TRBJ2-7, with TRBD1 identical over 7 bases. The V gene's germline CDR1 is MNHEY and CDR2 SMNVEV (reference sequence). The CDR3 sequence is 15 residues long. Trimming removed 4 bases from V and 2 bases from J; junction bases left unmatched: 8. In DNA, the CDR3 is TGTGCCAGCAGTTGGGGACCGGGACAGACCTACGAGCAGTACTTC. It specifies CASSWGPGQTYEQYF.

This clonotype was counted only a few times. The chain joins TRBV20-1 to TRBJ2-3; weak D call: TRBD2 (6 bases). This CDR3 spans 14 amino acids. Between the trimmed V and J ends, which lost 3 bases and 0 bases, there was a span of 10 bases. CDR1 is DFQATT and CDR2 is SNEGSKA in the germline V gene (reference sequence). The CDR3 nucleotides read TGCAGTGCTAGGGACGGGAGTAGCACAGATACGCAGTATTTT. Residues: CSARDGSSTDTQYF.

This clonotype was found a few times. This rearrangement joins TRBV3-1 to TRBJ2-7, with D unclear. V gave up 0 bases and J gave up 7 bases, with 13 bases separating them. The germline V gene encodes CDR1 LGHDT and CDR2 YNNKEL (reference sequence). The CDR3 is made up of 14 amino acids. The CDR3 sequence is CASSQESGLFEQYF. The CDR3 DNA follows: TGTGCCAGCAGCCAAGAATCCGGGCTCTTTGAGCAGTACTTC.

This clonotype has just a few counts. The chain carries TRBV27 and TRBJ1-2; maybe TRBD1 (5 bases). The CDR3 contains 14 residues. Germline V lookup: CDR1 MNHEY, CDR2 SMNVEV (reference sequence). V was shortened by 6 bases and J by 7 bases, with 18 bases between the two germline ends. CDR3 in amino acids: CASRGTPGFRGYTF. DNA for the CDR3: TGTGCCAGCAGAGGGACTCCCGGTTTTCGTGGCTACACCTTC.

The CDR3 DNA follows: TGCAGTGCTAGGTATGGGGGACGCTCCTACAATGAGCAGTTCTTC. Its translation: CSARYGGRSYNEQFF. V gene TRBV20-1 combines with J gene TRBJ2-1; the D gene could be TRBD1 or TRBD2 (5 bases each). V lost 3 bases and J lost 0, with 12 bases in between. Germline V gene data show CDR1 as DFQATT and CDR2 as SNEGSKA (reference sequence). The CDR3 spans 15 residues.

This clonotype was counted ten times or more. The V call is TRBV20-1, the J call TRBJ1-2, with a possible D match to TRBD1 (5 bases). V lost 3 bases and J 2 bases, leaving 7 bases between the germline ends. Germline V gene data show CDR1 as DFQATT and CDR2 as SNEGSKA (reference sequence). CDR3 length: 12 residues. The CDR3 bases are TGCAGTGCTAGGGCAGGGAACTATGGCTACACCTTC. It translates to CSARAGNYGYTF.

This clonotype has more than one count but fewer than ten. As DNA, the CDR3 is TGTGCCTGGAGCGGGGACAGGGTGGCCAAAAACATTCAGTACTTC. This encodes CAWSGDRVAKNIQYF. J is TRBJ2-4 and V is TRBV30, with 9 bases fitting TRBD1. After removal of 3 bases from V and 1 base from J, the junction contained 4 bases not matched to a gene. CDR3 size: 15 residues. Per germline, CDR1 GTSNPN and CDR2 SVGIG (reference sequence).

This clonotype was seen a few times. The gene calls are TRBV9 and TRBJ2-1; 9 bases align to TRBD1. After removal of 4 bases from V and 6 bases from J, the junction contained 8 bases not matched to a gene. Per germline, CDR1 SGDLS and CDR2 YYNGEE. The CDR3 loop spans 15 amino acids. The CDR3 here is CASSKQGARGNEQFF. The CDR3 nucleotides read TGTGCCAGCAGCAAACAGGGGGCGCGAGGCAATGAGCAGTTCTTC.

The chain is built from TRBV15 and TRBJ2-5; no reliable D call. The length of the CDR3 is 15 residues. The germline V and J ends were trimmed by 1 base and 2 bases, with 11 bases remaining between them. Germline CDR1 reads LNHNV; CDR2 reads YYDKDF (reference sequence). The CDR3 DNA reads TGTGCCACCAGCAGAGGGGTTGGAACTCAAGAGACCCAGTACTTC. Translating gives CATSRGVGTQETQYF.

This clonotype was detected only a few times. The chain links TRBV20-1 to TRBJ2-2; tentatively, D is TRBD1 or TRBD2 (5 bases each). CDR3 length: 16 residues. Germline assignment: CDR1 DFQATT and CDR2 SNEGSKA (reference sequence). The V gene lost 0 bases and the J gene lost 3 bases, with 14 bases spanning the gap. The CDR3 loop reads CSARDKGRGHTGELFF. Here the CDR3 DNA reads TGCAGTGCTAGAGATAAAGGACGGGGCCACACCGGGGAGCTGTTTTTT.

This clonotype has only a few counts. The V and J genes are TRBV6-5 and TRBJ2-7; weak D call: TRBD1 (7 bases). Germline V gene data show CDR1 as MNHEY and CDR2 as SVGAGI. The CDR3 consists of 14 residues. Trimming pared 7 bases from V and 7 bases from J, leaving 20 bases between. The CDR3 here is CASTQGGTRREQYF. The CDR3, as DNA: TGTGCCAGCACCCAGGGGGGTACCCGGCGTGAGCAGTACTTC.

V usage is TRBV11-2 and J usage is TRBJ2-3, with D possibly being TRBD1 (6 bases). The CDR3 is 15 amino acids. In germline, CDR1 is SGHAT, CDR2 FQNNGV. V lost 0 bases, J lost 2 bases, and 9 bases lay in between. The CDR3 coding sequence is TGTGCCAGCAGCTTAGACGGACAGTTCACAGATACGCAGTATTTT. Amino acids: CASSLDGQFTDTQYF.

This sequence joins TRBV28 and TRBJ2-3; D might be TRBD2 (5 bases). V was cut by 5 bases and J by 2 bases, with 17 bases left in between. This CDR3 has 16 amino acids. CDR1 is MDHEN and CDR2 is SYDVKM in the germline V gene. The CDR3 DNA reads TGTGCCAGCAGTAACGGGCCTAGCACGTCCACAGATACGCAGTATTTT. Residues: CASSNGPSTSTDTQYF.

The genes are TRBV4-2 and TRBJ2-7; TRBD2 agrees at 11 bases. The germline gives CDR1 LGHNA, CDR2 YNFKEQ. The CDR3 has 18 residues. V dropped 0 bases and J dropped 6; count of bases not matched to a gene: 13. In DNA form, the CDR3 reads TGTGCCAGCAGCCAAGATGGTGCGGCTAGCGGGAGGATTGGCGAGCAGTACTTC. Translation gives CASSQDGAASGRIGEQYF.

This chain joins TRBV14 and TRBJ2-7; TRBD2 is a possible D gene (5 bases). Looked up from germline, CDR1 is SGHDN and CDR2 is FVKESK. There are 13 residues in the CDR3. The germline V and J ends were trimmed by 4 bases and 7 bases, with 14 bases remaining between them. The CDR3 bases are TGTGCCAGCAGCCCACCGGGAACGGGAGAGCAGTACTTC. Its protein is CASSPPGTGEQYF.

This clonotype was observed a few times. The rearrangement uses TRBV3-1 and TRBJ2-7; 11 bases fit TRBD1. Germline CDR1 and CDR2: LGHDT and YNNKEL (reference sequence). With V trimmed by 4 bases and J by 4 bases, 3 bases remained unmatched. CDR3 length equals 14 residues. The CDR3 coding sequence is TGTGCCAGCAGCCGGACAGGGGGCAAGTACGAGCAGTACTTC. It encodes CASSRTGGKYEQYF.

The rearrangement joins TRBV21-1 to TRBJ1-2. TRBV21-1 is a pseudogene locus. The CDR3 covers 15 residues. CDR3 amino acids: CASSRSLKRQHGHTF. CDR3 sequence (DNA): TGTGCCAGCAGCCGCTCTTTAAAAAGGCAGCATGGCCACACCTTC.

The chain joins TRBV12-3 or TRBV12-4 to TRBJ2-3; D not certain. The CDR3 spans 15 residues. The germline V and J ends were trimmed by 3 bases and 5 bases, with 15 bases remaining between them. In DNA form, the CDR3 reads TGTGCCAGCAGTTTTGCGGCCCCCGGCCGAGATACGCAGTATTTT. Protein: CASSFAAPGRDTQYF.